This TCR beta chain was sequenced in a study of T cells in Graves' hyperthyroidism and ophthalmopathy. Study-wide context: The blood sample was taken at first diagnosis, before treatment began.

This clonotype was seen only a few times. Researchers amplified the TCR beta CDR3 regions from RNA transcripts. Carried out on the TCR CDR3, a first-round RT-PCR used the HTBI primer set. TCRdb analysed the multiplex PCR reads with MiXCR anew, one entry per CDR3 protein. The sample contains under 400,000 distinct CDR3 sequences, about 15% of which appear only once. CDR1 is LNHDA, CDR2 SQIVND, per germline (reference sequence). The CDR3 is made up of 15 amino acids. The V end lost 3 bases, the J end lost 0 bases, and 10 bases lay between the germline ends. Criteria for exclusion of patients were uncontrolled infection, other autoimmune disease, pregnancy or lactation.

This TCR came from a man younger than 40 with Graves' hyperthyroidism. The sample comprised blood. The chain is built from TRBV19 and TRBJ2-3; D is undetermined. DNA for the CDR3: TGTGCCAGTAGTATGGTGGTTGCTAGCACAGATACGCAGTATTTT. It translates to CASSMVVASTDTQYF.